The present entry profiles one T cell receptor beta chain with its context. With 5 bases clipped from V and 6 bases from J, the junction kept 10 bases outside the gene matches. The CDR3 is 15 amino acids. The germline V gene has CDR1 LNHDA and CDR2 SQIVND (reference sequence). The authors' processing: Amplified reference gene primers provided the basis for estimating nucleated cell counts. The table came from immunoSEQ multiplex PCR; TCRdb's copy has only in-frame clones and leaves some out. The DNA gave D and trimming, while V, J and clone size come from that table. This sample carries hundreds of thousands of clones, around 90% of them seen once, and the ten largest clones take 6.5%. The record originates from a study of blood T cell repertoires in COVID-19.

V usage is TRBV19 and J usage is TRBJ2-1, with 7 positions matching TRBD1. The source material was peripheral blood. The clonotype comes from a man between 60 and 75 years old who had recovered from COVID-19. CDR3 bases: TGTGCCAGTAGTGCCTGGGACAGCCGGGGCAATGAGCAGTTCTTC. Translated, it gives CASSAWDSRGNEQFF.